This record looks at one TCR beta chain sequence and its context. The entry originates in a study of blood T cells in healthy people across ages. Overall study: Roughly one uniquely barcoded beta molecule per two T cells was captured.

Peripheral blood was drawn, approximately 9.4 milliliters per donor. Looked up from germline, CDR1 is DFQATT and CDR2 is SNEGSKA (reference sequence). The CDR3 is 16 residues long. V gave up 0 bases and J gave up 2 bases, with 13 bases separating them. For the second PCR, which ran for roughly 6 to 12 cycles, a sample-barcoded 5' primer and a J-beta primer mix were used. The template-switch adaptor was a 5' adaptor with 12 random nucleotides. It tagged each cDNA molecule. From the 5' RACE reads, TCRdb called clonotypes with MiXCR, one entry per CDR3 protein. Of around 800,000 distinct CDR3 sequences listed, roughly 24% are singletons. These same data were also listed under a study on T cells of mothers and their children. According to that study: TCR recombination output is shaped by thymic selection similarly in related and unrelated pairs.

Sequenced material: blood. V gene TRBV20-1 combines with J gene TRBJ2-2; no clear D gene. The sequence came from a boy between 10 and 17 years old in good health. The CDR3 spells CSARDGAAINTGELFF. CDR3 DNA sequence: TGCAGTGCTAGAGATGGCGCAGCAATAAACACCGGGGAGCTGTTTTTT.